This passage covers 32 T cell receptor beta chains from one sample sequenced in a study of T cells in Graves' hyperthyroidism and ophthalmopathy. RNA transcripts served as the template for amplifying TCR beta CDR3 regions. The primer set for the first-round RT-PCR of the TCR CDR3 was HTBI. Via MiXCR, TCRdb re-called the multiplex PCR reads, giving one row per CDR3 protein. The table has around 240,000 distinct CDR3 sequences, roughly 15% seen once; the top ten hold more than 10%. Sequencing input: blood. All receptors derive from a woman between 40 and 55 years old with Graves' hyperthyroidism that later progressed to Graves' ophthalmopathy.

This clonotype was found many times. The chain recombines TRBV3-1 with TRBJ1-5; D call uncertain. Germline V gene data show CDR1 as LGHDT and CDR2 as YNNKEL (reference sequence). The CDR3 loop spans 14 amino acids. Trimming cost V 0 bases and J 2 bases, with 5 bases left between them. The CDR3 loop is CASSQDWGNQPQHF. CDR3 nucleotide sequence: TGTGCCAGCAGCCAAGATTGGGGCAATCAGCCCCAGCATTTT.

This clonotype showed up many times. The chain combines TRBV18 with TRBJ2-7; D gene ambiguous. In germline, CDR1 is KGHSH, CDR2 LQKENI. The V end was cut by 2 bases, the J end by 6 bases, with 8 bases between. The CDR3 loop spans 12 amino acids. CDR3 region: CASSPFSVEQYF. The CDR3 DNA is TGTGCCAGCTCACCATTTAGTGTCGAGCAGTACTTC.

This clonotype was observed at least ten times. V gene TRBV9 combines with J gene TRBJ2-3, with 7 bases aligning to TRBD1. Germline V gene lookup returns CDR1 SGDLS and CDR2 YYNGEE. J was trimmed by 2 bases and V by 4 bases; bases with no gene match: 10. This CDR3 has 16 residues. CDR3: CASSRGTASFTDTQYF. The CDR3 region has the DNA TGTGCCAGCAGCCGAGGGACAGCGAGCTTCACAGATACGCAGTATTTT. Based on the CDR3 plus reference TRBV9 and TRBJ2-3, the full variable domain is DSGVTQTPKHLITATGQRVTLRCSPRSGDLSVYWYQQSLDQGLQFLIQYYNGEERAKGNILERFSAQQFPDLHSELNLSSLELGDSALYFCASSRGTASFTDTQYFGPGTRLTVL.

This clonotype was detected only a few times. This rearrangement joins TRBV6-2 or TRBV6-3 to TRBJ1-5; D remains unclear. This CDR3 is 12 amino acids long. Germline CDR1 reads MNHEY; CDR2 reads SVGEGT. Trimming shortened V by 8 bases and J by 6 bases, and 11 bases separated the two germline ends. In nucleotides, the CDR3 is TGTGCCAGCGCCGAGAGGACTCAGCCCCAGCATTTT. It is translated as CASAERTQPQHF.

This clonotype was detected a few times. The rearrangement links TRBV10-3 to TRBJ1-3; D is unclear. Germline V gene sequence: CDR1 ENHRY, CDR2 SYGVKD. V lost 2 bases and J lost 1, with 12 bases in between. The CDR3 totals 16 residues. In DNA form, the CDR3 reads TGTGCCATCAGTGAGGCGGGGTATGGTTCTGGAAACACCATATATTTT. It is translated as CAISEAGYGSGNTIYF.

This clonotype was counted many times. V and J are TRBV28 and TRBJ2-3; D remains unclear. In germline, CDR1 is MDHEN, CDR2 SYDVKM. This CDR3 region has 14 residues. Trimming left V 1 base short and J 0 bases short, with 5 bases between. Here the CDR3 reads CASSLSPSTDTQYF. CDR3 in DNA: TGTGCCAGCAGTTTATCACCTAGCACAGATACGCAGTATTTT.

This clonotype appeared many times. This rearrangement joins TRBV3-1 to TRBJ2-1; D unclear. The length of the CDR3 is 15 residues. Germline values: CDR1 LGHDT, CDR2 YNNKEL (reference sequence). V was pared by 0 bases and J by 3 bases, with 9 bases between. As DNA, the CDR3 is TGTGCCAGCAGCCAAGAGGCAGGCCGCTACAATGAGCAGTTCTTC. Residues: CASSQEAGRYNEQFF.

This clonotype was found many times. V is TRBV10-3 and J is TRBJ2-5; TRBD1 matches 8 bases. The germline V gene encodes CDR1 ENHRY and CDR2 SYGVKD. CDR3 length: 14 amino acids. With V trimmed by 4 bases and J by 6 bases, 7 bases remained unmatched. The CDR3 is CAISVGQGIQTQYF. The CDR3, as DNA: TGTGCCATCAGTGTTGGACAGGGAATACAGACCCAGTACTTC.

This clonotype was seen just once. A much larger clonotype is one base distant, so this may be a read error. The gene calls are TRBV12-3 or TRBV12-4 and TRBJ2-2; D perhaps matches TRBD2 (6 bases). The CDR3 has 11 residues. The CDR3 loop reads CASSFYGGLFF. CDR3 bases: TGTGCCAGCAGTTTTTACGGGGGGCTGTTTTTT.

This clonotype showed up many times. This sequence joins TRBV3-1 and TRBJ2-2; tentative D call: TRBD2 (7 bases). This CDR3 is 16 amino acids long. Germline assignment: CDR1 LGHDT and CDR2 YNNKEL (reference sequence). With 1 base removed from V and 3 bases from J, the gap between germline ends came to 12 bases. The CDR3 sequence is CASSQAGGGYTGELFF. The CDR3 DNA sequence: TGTGCCAGCAGCCAAGCGGGGGGCGGATACACCGGGGAGCTGTTTTTT.

The V and J genes are TRBV15 and TRBJ1-3, with 9 bases matching TRBD1. J lost 5 bases, V lost 6 bases, and 2 bases had no gene match. This CDR3 is 13 amino acids long. In germline, CDR1 is LNHNV, CDR2 YYDKDF (reference sequence). The DNA of the CDR3 is TGTGCCACCAGGGGGACAGGGAGAAACACCATATATTTT. Residues: CATRGTGRNTIYF.

This clonotype was observed a few times. J is TRBJ2-2 and V is TRBV20-1; 11 bases match TRBD2. The V and J ends lost 6 bases and 4 bases, in that order; junction bases with no gene match: 13. The CDR3 spans 17 residues. Germline values: CDR1 DFQATT, CDR2 SNEGSKA (reference sequence). CDR3 coding DNA: TGCAGTGCCCGCCGACTAGCGGGATTAGTGGGCACCGGGGAGCTGTTTTTT. Its protein is CSARRLAGLVGTGELFF.

The CDR3 here is CASSQVGGDQAFF. The CDR3 coding sequence is TGTGCCAGCAGCCAAGTTGGAGGGGACCAAGCTTTCTTT. This chain links TRBV3-1 with TRBJ1-1, with a possible D match to TRBD1 (5 bases). The germline V gene encodes CDR1 LGHDT and CDR2 YNNKEL (reference sequence). Trimming pared 1 base from V and 9 bases from J, leaving 12 bases between. This CDR3 is 13 amino acids long.

This clonotype was detected ten times or more. The CDR3 DNA reads as TGTGCCATCAGTGAGTCGAGGACTAGCGGGAGTGTAAATGAGCAGTTCTTC. It specifies CAISESRTSGSVNEQFF. The V call is TRBV10-3, the J call TRBJ2-1; 13 bases align to TRBD2. CDR1 is ENHRY and CDR2 is SYGVKD in the germline V gene. J was trimmed by 7 bases and V by 0 bases; bases with no gene match: 6. The CDR3 spans 17 residues.

The rearrangement links TRBV29-1 to TRBJ2-2, with 8 positions matching TRBD1. V was clipped by 5 bases and J by 3 bases; unmatched bases: 2. The CDR3 is 13 amino acids. CDR1 SQVTM and CDR2 ANQGSEA come from the germline V gene. The CDR3 spells CSVPDRDTGELFF. The CDR3, as DNA: TGCAGCGTTCCGGACAGGGACACCGGGGAGCTGTTTTTT.

This clonotype has just a few counts. The chain combines TRBV29-1 with TRBJ1-4; 7 bases line up with TRBD1. The CDR3 spans 14 residues. CDR1 is SQVTM, CDR2 ANQGSEA, per germline. The trim removed 4 bases at V and 7 bases at J, leaving 9 bases unmatched. The CDR3 is CSVGDSWNTEKLFF. The CDR3 coding sequence is TGCAGCGTTGGGGACAGCTGGAATACTGAAAAACTGTTTTTT.

The gene calls are TRBV20-1 and TRBJ1-6, with D possibly TRBD1 on 6 matching bases. Germline CDR1 DFQATT, CDR2 SNEGSKA (reference sequence). This CDR3 comprises 13 residues. V dropped 5 bases and J dropped 4 bases, with 9 bases sitting between them. CDR3 in amino acids: CSAEGQYNSPLHF. CDR3 nucleotides: TGCAGTGCTGAAGGACAGTATAATTCACCCCTCCACTTT.

This clonotype was counted at least ten times. This chain connects TRBV6-5 to TRBJ2-7; TRBD1 matches 8 bases. Trimming removed 2 bases from V and 3 bases from J; junction bases left unmatched: 15. Germline CDR1 MNHEY, CDR2 SVGAGI. The CDR3 totals 18 residues. The CDR3 loop is CASSYHPKHPGQDYEQYF. CDR3 nucleotides: TGTGCCAGCAGTTACCACCCGAAACACCCGGGACAGGACTACGAGCAGTACTTC.

This clonotype was recorded at least ten times. This chain joins TRBV27 and TRBJ2-6, with TRBD1 identical over 10 bases. Germline V CDR1 and CDR2: MNHEY, SMNVEV (reference sequence). V was clipped by 1 base and J by 2 bases; unmatched bases: 2. The CDR3 spans 17 residues. DNA of the CDR3: TGTGCCAGCAGTTTATTGGGGACAGGGGCTGGGGCCAACGTCCTGACTTTC. As protein: CASSLLGTGAGANVLTF.

V is TRBV6-2 or TRBV6-3 and J is TRBJ1-1; 11 bases line up with TRBD1. The junction had 2 bases not matched to a gene; V was cut back by 5 bases and J by 0 bases. Germline V CDR1 and CDR2: MNHEY, SVGEGT. The CDR3 covers 15 residues. The CDR3: CASSGQGALNTEAFF. In DNA form, the CDR3 reads TGTGCCAGCAGTGGACAGGGGGCCCTGAACACTGAAGCTTTCTTT.

This clonotype was detected only a few times. The J gene is TRBJ2-1, the V gene TRBV29-1; D is ambiguous. The CDR3 length is 14 residues. CDR1 is SQVTM and CDR2 is ANQGSEA in the germline V gene. Deletions cut 2 bases from V and 7 bases from J, with 15 bases between. This CDR3 is CSVEKGLGYNEQFF. CDR3 DNA: TGCAGCGTTGAAAAGGGTTTGGGTTATAATGAGCAGTTCTTC.

This clonotype was counted ten times or more. This sequence joins TRBV6-5 and TRBJ1-1; 8 positions agree with TRBD1. In germline, CDR1 is MNHEY, CDR2 SVGAGI. The CDR3 runs to 12 residues. V gave up 4 bases and J gave up 11 bases; unmatched junction bases: 6. CDR3 in amino acids: CASSSNTGGAFF. The CDR3 bases are TGTGCCAGCAGTTCGAATACAGGGGGGGCTTTCTTT.

The rearrangement links TRBV12-3 or TRBV12-4 to TRBJ2-5; tentatively, D is TRBD1 (5 bases). The germline V and J ends were trimmed by 7 bases and 5 bases, with 14 bases remaining between them. The CDR3 has 13 residues. Here the CDR3 reads CASTLSGSETQYF. The CDR3 nucleotides are TGTGCCAGCACATTGTCAGGGTCGGAGACCCAGTACTTC.

This clonotype was observed a few times. J is TRBJ1-5 and V is TRBV19; D possibly corresponds to TRBD1 (6 bases). V was clipped by 3 bases and J by 0 bases, with 12 bases between them. The CDR3 is 16 residues long. In germline, CDR1 is LNHDA, CDR2 SQIVND (reference sequence). The chain's CDR3 is CASSIGDNHSNQPQHF. CDR3 in DNA: TGTGCCAGTAGTATTGGGGACAACCATAGCAATCAGCCCCAGCATTTT.

This clonotype was seen repeatedly, ten times or more. The chain joins TRBV11-2 to TRBJ2-7; 15 bases match TRBD2. V dropped 0 bases and J dropped 4; count of bases not matched to a gene: 1. The CDR3 sequence is 16 residues long. Germline CDR1 and CDR2: SGHAT and FQNNGV. Here the CDR3 reads CASSLEGTSGRYEQYF. In DNA, the CDR3 is TGTGCCAGCAGCTTAGAGGGGACTAGCGGGAGGTACGAGCAGTACTTC. Looking up the rest from reference TRBV11-2 and TRBJ2-7 gives the full variable domain: EAGVAQSPRYKIIEKRQSVAFWCNPISGHATLYWYQQILGQGPKLLIQFQNNGVVDDSQLPKDRFSAERLKGVDSTLKIQPAKLEDSAVYLCASSLEGTSGRYEQYFGPGTRLTVT.

Concerning this clonotype: Possible read error: a much larger clone is one base away. The rearrangement uses TRBV27 and TRBJ1-4, with no clear D. Germline V gene lookup returns CDR1 MNHEY and CDR2 SMNVEV (reference sequence). The CDR3 contains 13 residues. The CDR3 sequence is CASRNLLNEKLLF. The CDR3 DNA reads TGTGCCAGCCGGAACCTACTCAATGAAAAACTGCTTTTT.

At least ten counts were recorded for this clonotype. The chain joins TRBV9 to TRBJ2-7; the D gene is possibly TRBD2 (6 bases). CDR1 and CDR2 from the germline V gene are SGDLS and YYNGEE. The CDR3 is 14 amino acids. Trimming stripped 4 bases from V and 7 bases from J, with 18 bases between. CDR3: CASSLQYSGGEQYF. The CDR3 region has the DNA TGTGCCAGCAGCTTACAGTACTCCGGAGGGGAGCAGTACTTC. Variable domain in full (rest from reference TRBV9 and TRBJ2-7): DSGVTQTPKHLITATGQRVTLRCSPRSGDLSVYWYQQSLDQGLQFLIQYYNGEERAKGNILERFSAQQFPDLHSELNLSSLELGDSALYFCASSLQYSGGEQYFGPGTRLTVT.

The chain couples TRBV5-1 to TRBJ2-5; tentative D call: TRBD1 (6 bases). The CDR3 runs 14 residues. V lost 2 bases and J lost 3, with 11 bases in between. CDR1 is SGHRS, CDR2 YFSETQ, per germline. CDR3 amino acids: CASSFGQTEETQYF. CDR3 in DNA: TGCGCCAGCAGCTTTGGACAGACGGAAGAGACCCAGTACTTC. The variable domain in full, completed from reference TRBV5-1 and TRBJ2-5, reads KAGVTQTPRYLIKTRGQQVTLSCSPISGHRSVSWYQQTPGQGLQFLFEYFSETQRNKGNFPGRFSGRQFSNSRSEMNVSTLELGDSALYLCASSFGQTEETQYFGPGTRLLVL.

This clonotype was observed a few times. In this CDR3 the conserved last residue, phenylalanine or tryptophan, is missing, so a read error is likely. The chain joins TRBV4-1 to TRBJ2-7, with a tentative D call TRBD2 (5 bases). CDR1 and CDR2 from the germline V gene are MGHRA and YSYEKL. The CDR3 consists of 16 residues. Between the trimmed V and J ends, which lost 0 bases and 2 bases, there was a span of 14 bases. This CDR3 is CASSQDQLVPTYEQYL. The CDR3 DNA is TGCGCCAGCAGCCAAGATCAACTAGTGCCAACCTACGAGCAGTACCTC.

This clonotype was found many times. The chain has TRBV7-3 and TRBJ2-7; D is perhaps TRBD2 (7 bases). Germline CDR1 is SGHTA and CDR2 is FQGTGA. This CDR3 spans 13 amino acids. Trimming left V 5 bases short and J 4 bases short, with 12 bases between. CDR3 DNA sequence: TGTGCCAGCAGCCGGGGGGCTGGGTACGAGCAGTACTTC. Its translation is CASSRGAGYEQYF.

This clonotype was counted many times. The chain links TRBV7-8 to TRBJ2-5; TRBD1 matches 10 bases. Trimming cost V 0 bases and J 2 bases; bases outside gene matches: 9. CDR3 length equals 18 residues. Germline assignment: CDR1 SGHVS and CDR2 FQNEAQ. CDR3 bases: TGTGCCAGCAGCTTAGCTGGACAGGGGGGCGCTAGGCAAGAGACCCAGTACTTC. The encoded protein is CASSLAGQGGARQETQYF.

This clonotype was recorded a few times. The chain employs TRBV29-1 and TRBJ2-7, with TRBD1 matching over 9 bases. The CDR3 spans 17 residues. The junction had 16 bases not matched to a gene; V was cut back by 7 bases and J by 0 bases. Germline V CDR1 and CDR2: SQVTM, ANQGSEA. CDR3 DNA: TGCAGCGACAGAGACCGGGACAGGGTGACTAGCTCCTACGAGCAGTACTTC. Residues: CSDRDRDRVTSSYEQYF.